The clone carrying this T cell receptor beta chain came up a few times. The data derive from a study of blood T cell repertoires in COVID-19. Authors' analysis steps: Amplification from reference gene primers served as the basis for estimated nucleated cell counts. Profiling relied on immunoSEQ multiplex PCR, and the TCRdb table lists in-frame clones only, not all of them. That table supplies the V and J calls and clone size; D and trimming were determined from the DNA. Of about 82,000 clones listed, roughly 80% are singletons. This CDR3 is built from 16 residues. CDR1 LGHNA and CDR2 YSLEER come from the germline V gene. The V gene end was trimmed by 1 base and the J gene end by 4 bases; junction bases not matched to a gene: 5.

The sample comprised peripheral blood. The chain uses TRBV4-3 and TRBJ2-3, with 10 bases identical to TRBD2. This receptor was identified in a man aged 60 to 75 with COVID-19, enrolled during active disease. The CDR3 nucleotides read TGCGCCAGCAGCCAAGGGGCTAGCGGGAGCGCAGATACGCAGTATTTT. Its protein is CASSQGASGSADTQYF.